A single sample gave rise to the 7 T cell receptor beta chains below, sequenced in a study of shared clonotypes between healthy human individuals. The repertoire was sequenced with immunoSEQ multiplex PCR; TCRdb's copy has only in-frame clones and lacks some. The sample contains fewer than 1 million clones, 96% of which appear only once. Selected positively for CCR7 and CD45RO-negative, naive CD8 cells excluded terminally differentiated effector memory CD45RA+ cells. The material sequenced was naive CD8+ T cells sorted from blood. The receptors shown here come from a man aged 30-40 years in good health.

The J gene is TRBJ2-1, the V gene TRBV14; D not resolved. The V and J ends lost 3 bases and 5 bases respectively, with 11 bases between them. There are 14 residues in the CDR3. Germline V gene lookup returns CDR1 SGHDN and CDR2 FVKESK. CDR3 protein: CASSHRPLNNEQFF. The CDR3 bases are TGTGCCAGCAGCCACCGCCCCCTAAACAATGAGCAGTTCTTC.

The chain links TRBV2 to TRBJ1-1; 10 positions match TRBD1. Germline lookup yields CDR1 SNHLY and CDR2 FYNNEI. Trimming took 6 bases from V and 3 from J; bases not matched to a gene: 7. The CDR3 spans 15 residues. CDR3: CASRDPGQGHTEAFF. The DNA of the CDR3 is TGTGCCAGCAGGGATCCGGGACAGGGGCACACTGAAGCTTTCTTT.

J is TRBJ2-1 and V is TRBV5-1; possibly TRBD2 for D (5 bases). The V gene's germline CDR1 is SGHRS and CDR2 YFSETQ. V was trimmed by 4 bases and J by 7 bases, leaving 21 bases between them. This CDR3 spans 16 amino acids. As DNA, the CDR3 is TGCGCCAGCAGCGCCCCACTAGACGGGCTACAGAATGAGCAGTTCTTC. Protein sequence: CASSAPLDGLQNEQFF.

The rearrangement links TRBV27 to TRBJ1-2; possibly TRBD1 for D (6 bases). Germline lookup yields CDR1 MNHEY and CDR2 SMNVEV (reference sequence). The CDR3 has 14 residues. Trimming left V 6 bases short and J 4 bases short, with 15 bases between. CDR3 sequence: CASRPSTGAYGYTF. The CDR3 DNA reads as TGTGCCAGCAGACCTTCGACAGGAGCCTATGGCTACACCTTC.

The chain employs TRBV7-2 and TRBJ2-7; D call uncertain. CDR1 SGHTA and CDR2 FQGNSA come from the germline V gene. Deletions cut 4 bases from V and 5 bases from J, with 9 bases between. The CDR3 covers 12 residues. The CDR3 DNA reads TGTGCCAGCAGCTCTCGACTCCACGAGCAGTACTTC. This encodes CASSSRLHEQYF.

The gene calls are TRBV11-2 and TRBJ2-7, with D uncertain. The CDR3 sequence is 12 residues long. Per germline, CDR1 SGHAT and CDR2 FQNNGV. Trimming took 5 bases from V and 3 from J, leaving 8 bases between them. The CDR3 region has the DNA TGTGCCAGCAGCCCTTCCTACTACGAGCAGTACTTC. It specifies CASSPSYYEQYF. Full variable domain (rest looked up from reference TRBV11-2 and TRBJ2-7): EAGVAQSPRYKIIEKRQSVAFWCNPISGHATLYWYQQILGQGPKLLIQFQNNGVVDDSQLPKDRFSAERLKGVDSTLKIQPAKLEDSAVYLCASSPSYYEQYFGPGTRLTVT.

The chain is built from TRBV29-1 and TRBJ1-1, with a tentative D call TRBD1 (5 bases). The CDR3 spans 14 residues. V lost 6 bases and J 4 bases, leaving 18 bases between the germline ends. Germline V gives CDR1 SQVTM, CDR2 ANQGSEA. The CDR3 bases are TGCAGCGTGGGGACGTTTGAGGTTGTCACTGAAGCTTTCTTT. Translation: CSVGTFEVVTEAFF.